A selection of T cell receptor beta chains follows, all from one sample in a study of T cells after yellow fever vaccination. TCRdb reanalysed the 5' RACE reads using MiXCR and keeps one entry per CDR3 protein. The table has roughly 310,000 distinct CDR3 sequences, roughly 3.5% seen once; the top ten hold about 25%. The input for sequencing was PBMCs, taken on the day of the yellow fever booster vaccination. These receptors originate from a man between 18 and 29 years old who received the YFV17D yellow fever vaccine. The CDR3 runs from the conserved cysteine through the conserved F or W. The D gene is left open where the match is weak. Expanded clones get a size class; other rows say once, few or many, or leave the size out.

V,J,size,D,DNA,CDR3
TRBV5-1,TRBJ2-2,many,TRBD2,TGCGCCACCCGACCGGGACTAGCTGACACCGGGGAGCTGTTTTTT,CATRPGLADTGELFF
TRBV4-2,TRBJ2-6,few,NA,TGTGCCAGCAGCGGGAGGTCTGGGGCCAACGTCCTGACTTTC,CASSGRSGANVLTF
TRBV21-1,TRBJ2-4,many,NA,TGTGCCAGCAGCAACCTAGCGGGCGCCAAAAACATTCAGTACTTC,CASSNLAGAKNIQYF
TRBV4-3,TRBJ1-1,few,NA,TGCGCCAGCAGCCATATAAGTTTGGACGGTGAAGCTTTCTTT,CASSHISLDGEAFF
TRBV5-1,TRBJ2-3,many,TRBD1,TGCGCCAGCAGCTTGGGACAGGGGCACACAGATACGCAGTATTTT,CASSLGQGHTDTQYF
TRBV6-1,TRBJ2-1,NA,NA,TGTGCCAGCCTCCTAAGAGGGGGGGTCTACAATGAGCAGTTCTTC,CASLLRGGVYNEQFF
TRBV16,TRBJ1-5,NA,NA,TGTGCCAGCAGCCAATTGGGTCAGCCCCAGCATTTT,CASSQLGQPQHF
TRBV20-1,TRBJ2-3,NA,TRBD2,TGCAGTGCTAGAGGTCGGGGGGAGAGGGATACGCAGTATTTT,CSARGRGERDTQYF
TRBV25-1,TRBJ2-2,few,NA,TGTGCCAGCAGTGACCCGAACGCCGGGACCGGGAACACCGGGGAGCTGTTTTTT,CASSDPNAGTGNTGELFF
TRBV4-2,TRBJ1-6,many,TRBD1,TGTGCCAGCAGCAAAATAGACAGGGGGCACTCCTATAATTCACCCCTCCACTTT,CASSKIDRGHSYNSPLHF
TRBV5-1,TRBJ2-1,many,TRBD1,TGCGCCAGCAGCGCCGCCGGGACAGGGAAAGGAGGCTCCTACAATGAGCAGTTCTTC,CASSAAGTGKGGSYNEQFF
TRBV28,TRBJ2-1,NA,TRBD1,TGTGCCAGCAGTACCTGGACAGGGGGAATGTACAATGAGCAGTTCTTC,CASSTWTGGMYNEQFF
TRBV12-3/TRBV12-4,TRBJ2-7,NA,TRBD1,TGTGCCAGCAGCCTAGCCCGGGACAGTGGTTTTTTGGCCTTCTACGAGCAGTACTTC,CASSLARDSGFLAFYEQYF
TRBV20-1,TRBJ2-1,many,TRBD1,TGCAGTGCTAGACAGACAGGGGGTTTCTTTGAGCAGTTCTTC,CSARQTGGFFEQFF
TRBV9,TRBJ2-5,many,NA,TGTGCCAGCAGCGGGGGGATCCAAGAGACCCAGTACTTC,CASSGGIQETQYF
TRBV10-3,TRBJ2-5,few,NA,TGTGCCATCAGGGGGTCCCTCCAAGAGACCCAGTACTTC,CAIRGSLQETQYF
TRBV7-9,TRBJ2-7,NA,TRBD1,TGTGCCAGCGGCCTTTGGGACAGGGTCTACGAGCAGTACTTC,CASGLWDRVYEQYF
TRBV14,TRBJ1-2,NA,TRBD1,TGTGCCAGCAGCCAAGGGAGGACAGGGCTCCGCCTGAACTATGGCTACACCTTC,CASSQGRTGLRLNYGYTF
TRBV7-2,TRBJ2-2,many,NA,TGTGCCAGCAGCCCCCACCCAACCGGGGAGCTGTTTTTT,CASSPHPTGELFF
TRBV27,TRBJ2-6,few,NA,TGTGCCAGCAGTTTAATGGGCGGATCTGGGGCCAACGTCCTGACTTTC,CASSLMGGSGANVLTF
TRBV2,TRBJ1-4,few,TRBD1,TGTGCCAGCAGGGGGACAGGGGGTAATGAAAAACTGTTTTTT,CASRGTGGNEKLFF
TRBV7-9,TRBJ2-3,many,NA,TGTGCCAGCAGCTTAACGGGCACAGATACGCAGTATTTT,CASSLTGTDTQYF
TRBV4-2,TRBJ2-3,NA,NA,TGTGCCAGCAGCCAAGGCACGTATAGCACAGATACGCAGTATTTT,CASSQGTYSTDTQYF
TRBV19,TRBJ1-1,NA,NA,TGTGCCACCCGCCCGTGGGGGGACACTGAAGCTTTCTTT,CATRPWGDTEAFF
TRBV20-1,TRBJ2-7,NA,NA,TGCAGTGCTATCGGGACGACCTACGAGCAGTACTTC,CSAIGTTYEQYF
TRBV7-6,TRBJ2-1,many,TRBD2,TGTGCCAGCAGCTATTTAGCCGGGGACTACCGGGTGAGGAGCAAGGATGAGCAGTTCTTC,CASSYLAGDYRVRSKDEQFF
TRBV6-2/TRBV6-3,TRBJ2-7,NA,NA,TGTGCCAGCAGTTACGAACGAGGGGACCTCTACGAGCAGTACTTC,CASSYERGDLYEQYF
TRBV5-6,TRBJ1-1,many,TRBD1,TGTGCCAGCAGCGGGACAGGGGCCTTGAACACTGAAGCTTTCTTT,CASSGTGALNTEAFF
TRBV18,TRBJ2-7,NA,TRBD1,TGTGCCAGCTCACCACCCCCCACGGACAGGGAACACGAGCAGTACTTC,CASSPPPTDREHEQYF
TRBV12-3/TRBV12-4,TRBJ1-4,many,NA,TGTGCCAGCAGACCCAACGTCTGGGGGGCGGCAGCTAAGGAAAAACTGTTTTTT,CASRPNVWGAAAKEKLFF
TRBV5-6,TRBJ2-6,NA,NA,TGTGCCAGCAGCAAGGGACCTGTCACGAGCGGGGCCAACGTCCTGACTTTC,CASSKGPVTSGANVLTF
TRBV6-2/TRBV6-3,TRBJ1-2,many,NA,TGTGCCAGCAGTACGGCCCTGGGACCTAACTATGGCTACACCTTC,CASSTALGPNYGYTF
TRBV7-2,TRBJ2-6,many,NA,TGTGCCAGCAGCTTAGCGGTTGCGGGTATGGGTTCTGGGGCCAACGTCCTGACTTTC,CASSLAVAGMGSGANVLTF